This T cell receptor beta chain was observed in a study of blood T cell repertoires in COVID-19 (TCRdb year 2020). Turning to the overall study: The collaborator samples originated in the United States, Italy and Spain and spanned the acute and convalescent phases of COVID-19. Subjects who had been exposed to COVID-19, were actively infected with it, or had recovered from it provided the deeply sampled blood TCRbeta repertoires that made up the dataset. Samples were obtained from the ongoing ImmuneRACE study (first 160 participants) and from 1,200 or so subjects provided by 6 global collaborators. Where HLA class I and class II types were available, the types were taken from metadata supplied by the sample provider, not from assay-based typing. The repertoires were released in a freely available public database intended as a resource for research on the immune response to SARS-CoV-2. The material from the prospective study consisted of cDNA or gDNA derived from T cells, B-cell-depleted T cells, or PBMCs. Nearly every sample came with metadata listing a de-identified subject ID, COVID-19 status, age in years and sex. What the work shows at the level of the full study, not this receptor alone: The quantity of clinical and demographic metadata differed by source and by participant and was supplied without curation.

Comments on this clone: Its specific antigen is unknown. No qualities accompany the bases; no much larger clone lies one base away.

The immunoSEQ Assay, a bias-controlled multiplex PCR, was used to amplify TCRbeta CDR3 regions from genomic DNA. Per the source publication's procedure: Within the assay, amplification of reference gene primers was used to estimate how many nucleated cells each sample contained. To quantify the absolute abundance of each unique TCRbeta CDR3 rearrangement, sequence reads were collapsed and filtered. For each sample, productive Simpson clonality was calculated by taking the square root of Simpson's diversity index across productive rearrangements. TCRdb took over this immuneACCESS table, retaining in-frame rearrangements with V and J assigned. Such tables are incomplete; in checked studies, under half of the missing clones stem from an unresolved V gene, and the remainder is unexplained. The DNA gave D and trimming, while V, J and clone size come from that table. For this sample the table gives hundreds of thousands of clones, of which around 82% were detected only once. Approximately 4% of the sample is held by the ten biggest clonotypes.

The collaborating institutions used their own protocols to collect whole blood in K2EDTA tubes. For TCRbeta analysis, collaborators shipped samples as frozen whole blood, isolated PBMCs, or DNA extracted from either of those sample types. The CDR3, from cysteine to phenylalanine, totals 14 residues. Only the CDR3 part of the read is kept: 42 bases, read in frame from the first base. CDR1 and CDR2 are read off the germline V gene (reference sequence) as LNHDA and SQIVND. Trimming removed 3 bases from V and 5 bases from J, leaving 12 bases between the germline ends. The material sequenced was peripheral blood. The receptor chain draws on TRBV19 and TRBJ2-3; no D segment can be confidently identified. This clonotype was sampled from a woman aged 80 or over with acute or convalescent COVID-19. Read as DNA, the sequence is TGTGCCAGTAGTATGTCAATCTTCGGAGATACGCAGTATTTT. The translation is CASSMSIFGDTQYF.